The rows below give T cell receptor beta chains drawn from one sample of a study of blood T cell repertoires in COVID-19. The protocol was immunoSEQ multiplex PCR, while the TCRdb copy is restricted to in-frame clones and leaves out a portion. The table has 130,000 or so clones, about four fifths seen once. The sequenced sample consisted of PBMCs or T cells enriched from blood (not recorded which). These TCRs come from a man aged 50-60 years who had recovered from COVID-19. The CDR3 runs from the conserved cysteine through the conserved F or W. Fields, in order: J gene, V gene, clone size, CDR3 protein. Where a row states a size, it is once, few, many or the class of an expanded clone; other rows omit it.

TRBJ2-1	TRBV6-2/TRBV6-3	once	CASSSYVVYEQFF
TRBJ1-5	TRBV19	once	CASSLRTGAAQPQHF
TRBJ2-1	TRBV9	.	CASSVLADNEQFF
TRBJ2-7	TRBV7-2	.	CASSWDRDEQYF
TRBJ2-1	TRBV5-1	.	CASSLGPTSNEQFF
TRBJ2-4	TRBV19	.	CASSTARGGRDIQYF
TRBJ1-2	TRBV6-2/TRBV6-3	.	CASSPTGTGANYGYTF
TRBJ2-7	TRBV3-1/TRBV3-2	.	CASSHRESSYEQYF
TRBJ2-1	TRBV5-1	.	CASRPTGDEQFF
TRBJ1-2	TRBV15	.	CATSRISDRESYGYTF
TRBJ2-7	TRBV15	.	CATSRGTRGNSYEQYF
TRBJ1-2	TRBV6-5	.	CASSTRQGGGYTF
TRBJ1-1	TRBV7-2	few	CASSFLFRPHEAFF
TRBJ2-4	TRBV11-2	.	CASSLDSSLFSRLAKNIQYF
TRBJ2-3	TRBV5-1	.	CASSLVRRESTDTQYF
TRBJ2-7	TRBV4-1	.	CASSPPSGGTNEQYF
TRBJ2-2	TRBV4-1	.	CASSLVSWDSGTGELFF
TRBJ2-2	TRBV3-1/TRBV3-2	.	CASSQAGTGRNGELFF
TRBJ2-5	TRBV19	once	CASSRGGGETQYF
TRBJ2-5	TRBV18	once	CASSPQTGKETQYF
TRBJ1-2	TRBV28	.	CASSPGQGYGYTF
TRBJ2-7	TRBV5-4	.	CASSGVAGALAYEQYF
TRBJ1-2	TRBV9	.	CASSAWTGNYGYTF
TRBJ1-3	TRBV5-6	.	CASSWNRGPGNTIYF
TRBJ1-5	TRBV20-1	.	CSASRNRGGNQPQHF
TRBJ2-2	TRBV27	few	CASSPGGDIPGELFF
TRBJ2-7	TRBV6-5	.	CASSYWGTANSYEQYF
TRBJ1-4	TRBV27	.	CASSFEPGTVEKLFF
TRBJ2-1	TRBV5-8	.	CASSEGLAGGIHEQFF
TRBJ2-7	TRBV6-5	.	CASSSTTSGRHEQYF
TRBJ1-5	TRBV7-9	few	CASSLAEGGESNQPQHF
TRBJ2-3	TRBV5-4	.	CASSPPTASTDTQYF
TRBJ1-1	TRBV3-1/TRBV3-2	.	CASSQESHTEAFF
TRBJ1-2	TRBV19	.	CASSIKSDYGYTF
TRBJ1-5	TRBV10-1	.	CATRGDRSYSNQPQHF
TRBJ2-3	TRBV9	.	CASSRTGNTDTQYF
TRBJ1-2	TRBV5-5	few	CASSEGWGQGFGYTF
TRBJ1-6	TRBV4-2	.	CASSQEEGSSSYNSPLHF
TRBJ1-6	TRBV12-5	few	CASGLPTGDSPLHF
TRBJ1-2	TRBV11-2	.	CASSLDLGQRYGYTF
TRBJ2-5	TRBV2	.	CASSYDRGAQETQYF
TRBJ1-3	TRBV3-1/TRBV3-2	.	CASSRRADGNTIYF
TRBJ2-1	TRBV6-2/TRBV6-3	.	CASSYRVGGAFMKNEQFF
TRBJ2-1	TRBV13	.	CASSPRGGPYEQFF
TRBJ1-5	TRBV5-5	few	CASSYSGGLDQPQHF
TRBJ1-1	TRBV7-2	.	CASSLARKENTEAFF
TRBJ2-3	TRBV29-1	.	CSVEVGQGVDTQYF
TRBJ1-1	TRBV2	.	CASRVQENTEAFF